This is a list of T cell receptor beta chains from one sample in a study of shared clonotypes between healthy human individuals. Libraries were prepared by immunoSEQ multiplex PCR; TCRdb keeps only in-frame clonotypes and omits some of them. The sample shows over a million clones, 65% to 80% of them seen only once. Sequencing was carried out using memory CD4+ T cells sorted from blood. The receptors originated from a young man in good health. The CDR3 runs from the conserved cysteine through the conserved F or W. A D gene is named only where the DNA matches it firmly. The size of a clone is reported for some rows only, either as once, few or many, or as a class for expanded clones.

J gene,V gene,clone size,D gene,CDR3 protein,CDR3 DNA
TRBJ2-7,TRBV5-6,NA,NA,CASSFPLVPYEQYF,TGTGCCAGCAGCTTTCCGCTGGTCCCCTACGAGCAGTACTTC
TRBJ2-3,TRBV5-1,NA,NA,CASSPSGQPSTDTQYF,TGCGCCAGCAGCCCATCCGGGCAGCCTAGCACAGATACGCAGTATTTT
TRBJ2-1,TRBV19,once,TRBD1,CASSIGQGRYNEQFF,TGTGCCAGTAGTATAGGACAGGGGCGCTACAATGAGCAGTTCTTC
TRBJ2-3,TRBV5-1,many,TRBD1,CASSSGTGVTDTQYF,TGCGCCAGCAGCTCCGGGACAGGGGTTACAGATACGCAGTATTTT
TRBJ1-2,TRBV21-1,once,NA,CASSKGEGNNYGYTF,TGTGCCAGCAGCAAAGGGGAGGGGAACAACTATGGCTACACCTTC
TRBJ2-1,TRBV10-1,NA,TRBD2,CASSARTSGGNEQFF,TGCGCCAGCAGTGCCCGGACTAGCGGGGGCAATGAGCAGTTCTTC
TRBJ1-5,TRBV5-6,NA,TRBD1,CASSNRGGKNQPQHF,TGTGCCAGCAGCAACAGGGGCGGGAAGAATCAGCCCCAGCATTTT
TRBJ2-2,TRBV6-1,few,NA,CASSEWPNTGELFF,TGTGCCAGCAGTGAATGGCCGAACACCGGGGAGCTGTTTTTT
TRBJ2-2,TRBV10-3,NA,NA,CAISERQGAAGELFF,TGTGCCATCAGTGAAAGGCAGGGAGCAGCCGGGGAGCTGTTTTTT
TRBJ1-2,TRBV7-2,NA,NA,CASSLYGTDNYGYTF,TGTGCCAGCAGCTTATACGGGACGGATAACTATGGCTACACCTTC
TRBJ1-1,TRBV6-1,NA,TRBD1,CASSENEKYDRGFF,TGTGCCAGCAGTGAAAACGAGAAATACGACAGGGGCTTCTTT
TRBJ1-5,TRBV7-6,NA,NA,CASSPGQTNQPQHF,TGTGCCAGCAGCCCCGGGCAGACTAATCAGCCCCAGCATTTT
TRBJ1-3,TRBV5-1,NA,NA,CASSPNNPGNTIYF,TGCGCCAGCAGCCCCAATAACCCTGGAAACACCATATATTTT
TRBJ2-2,TRBV10-3,NA,TRBD1,CAISESGTGSGELFF,TGTGCCATCAGTGAGTCTGGGACAGGGTCCGGGGAGCTGTTTTTT
TRBJ1-2,TRBV6-1,NA,NA,CASRETVNYGYTF,TGTGCCAGCAGAGAGACAGTAAACTATGGCTACACCTTC
TRBJ2-1,TRBV10-3,NA,TRBD2,CAIMSSGGSSYNEQFF,TGTGCCATCATGTCTAGCGGTGGGAGCTCCTACAATGAGCAGTTCTTC
TRBJ1-3,TRBV19,NA,NA,CASSIGSSGNTIYF,TGTGCCAGTAGTATCGGGAGCTCTGGAAACACCATATATTTT
TRBJ2-1,TRBV5-6,NA,TRBD2,CASSLVLAAYNEQFF,TGTGCCAGCAGCTTGGTTCTAGCGGCCTACAATGAGCAGTTCTTC
TRBJ2-6,TRBV21-1,NA,NA,CAMRTGFNSGANVLTF,TGTGCCATGCGGACAGGGTTCAACTCTGGGGCCAACGTCCTGACTTTC
TRBJ1-2,TRBV5-1,few,NA,CASSLADSIYGYTF,TGCGCCAGCAGCTTGGCGGACTCGATCTATGGCTACACCTTC
TRBJ2-3,TRBV7-2,once,NA,CASSRTGISSTDTQYF,TGTGCCAGCAGCCGCACGGGGATTTCTAGCACAGATACGCAGTATTTT
TRBJ1-2,TRBV2,many,NA,CASSDEEFGDGYTF,TGTGCCAGCAGTGATGAGGAATTTGGAGATGGCTACACCTTC
TRBJ2-1,TRBV5-4,NA,TRBD2,CATQGRAGEFEQFF,TGTGCCACCCAGGGTAGAGCGGGAGAGTTTGAGCAGTTCTTC
TRBJ1-2,TRBV5-4,NA,NA,CASSLAGRQDYGYTF,TGTGCCAGCAGCTTGGCCGGTAGACAGGACTATGGCTACACCTTC
TRBJ2-7,TRBV6-1,NA,NA,CASTLQGTVYEQYF,TGTGCCAGCACTTTACAGGGCACCGTCTACGAGCAGTACTTC
TRBJ2-7,TRBV10-3,NA,NA,CAISTVSYEQYF,TGTGCCATCTCGACAGTCTCCTACGAGCAGTACTTC
TRBJ2-5,TRBV27,NA,NA,CASRAEKTPAIGETQYF,TGTGCCAGCCGCGCCGAAAAAACGCCGGCTATCGGAGAGACCCAGTACTTC
TRBJ2-2,TRBV10-3,NA,TRBD1,CAISDRDRLNTGELFF,TGTGCCATCAGTGACCGGGACAGGTTGAACACCGGGGAGCTGTTTTTT
TRBJ2-3,TRBV10-1,NA,NA,CASSSKGKNTQYF,TGCGCCAGCAGTAGCAAGGGGAAAAATACGCAGTATTTT
TRBJ1-1,TRBV5-1,NA,NA,CASSEQGGSTEAFF,TGCGCCAGCAGCGAACAGGGCGGGTCCACTGAAGCTTTCTTT
TRBJ1-6,TRBV19,many,NA,CASLIKNGYNSPLHF,TGTGCCAGTCTGATCAAGAATGGCTATAATTCACCCCTCCACTTT
TRBJ1-1,TRBV7-2,NA,NA,CASTRGAENTEAFF,TGTGCCAGCACCCGCGGGGCGGAGAACACTGAAGCTTTCTTT
TRBJ2-3,TRBV5-4,NA,TRBD2,CASSRSGGAADTQYF,TGTGCCAGCAGCCGGAGCGGGGGGGCGGCAGATACGCAGTATTTT
TRBJ2-5,TRBV11-2,NA,TRBD1,CASSSGQGAGIRETQYF,TGTGCCAGCAGCTCCGGACAGGGGGCCGGTATCCGAGAGACCCAGTACTTC
TRBJ1-5,TRBV6-1,NA,NA,CASTPGWEDQPQHF,TGTGCCAGCACGCCGGGGTGGGAGGATCAGCCCCAGCATTTT
TRBJ2-2,TRBV10-3,NA,NA,CAISIGGPANTGELFF,TGTGCCATCAGTATCGGGGGCCCCGCGAACACCGGGGAGCTGTTTTTT
TRBJ2-2,TRBV18,NA,NA,CASSPPSGLATGELFF,TGTGCCAGCTCACCACCGTCGGGCCTGGCAACCGGGGAGCTGTTTTTT
TRBJ1-1,TRBV28,NA,NA,CASSLLQGTFKAFF,TGTGCCAGCAGCCTCCTACAAGGGACTTTTAAAGCTTTCTTT
TRBJ2-7,TRBV5-1,NA,TRBD2,CASSPTLAGVPLSEQYF,TGCGCCAGCAGCCCGACGCTAGCGGGAGTCCCCCTCTCCGAGCAGTACTTC
TRBJ2-3,TRBV28,many,TRBD2,CASSPPSGITDTQYF,TGTGCCAGCTCCCCTCCTAGCGGAATCACAGATACGCAGTATTTT
TRBJ1-4,TRBV4-1,NA,NA,CASSQEGRREKLFF,TGCGCCAGCAGCCAGGAAGGGAGGCGAGAAAAACTGTTTTTT
TRBJ2-6,TRBV6-5,NA,NA,CASYSRAAGANVLTF,TGTGCCAGCTACTCCAGGGCTGCTGGGGCCAACGTCCTGACTTTC
TRBJ2-3,TRBV13,NA,NA,CASSFTGSTDTQYF,TGTGCCAGCAGCTTCACAGGGAGCACAGATACGCAGTATTTT